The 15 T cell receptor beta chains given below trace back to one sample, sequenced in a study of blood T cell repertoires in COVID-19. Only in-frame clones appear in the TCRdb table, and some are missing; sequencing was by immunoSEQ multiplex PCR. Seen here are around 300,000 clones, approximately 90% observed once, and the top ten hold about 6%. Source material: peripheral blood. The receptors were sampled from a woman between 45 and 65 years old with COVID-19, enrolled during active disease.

The CDR3 DNA sequence: TGTGCCAGCAGCCAAGATTCATTAGGAGCAGGGGCTAGCAATCAGCCCCAGCATTTT. Encoded protein: CASSQDSLGAGASNQPQHF. The chain links TRBV4-2 to TRBJ1-5, with D maybe TRBD1 (6 bases). Per the germline V gene, CDR1 is LGHNA and CDR2 is YNFKEQ. V lost 0 bases and J 0 bases, leaving 18 bases between the germline ends. The CDR3 runs to 19 residues.

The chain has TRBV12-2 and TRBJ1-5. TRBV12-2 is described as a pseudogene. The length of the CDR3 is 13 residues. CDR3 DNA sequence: TGTGCAAGTCGCTTGGGGGGTTATCAGCCCCAGCATTTT. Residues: CASRLGGYQPQHF.

CDR3 amino acids: CASSSAGRDGEQFF. The CDR3, as DNA: TGCGCCAGCAGCTCAGCAGGGCGCGATGGTGAGCAGTTCTTC. The chain carries TRBV10-1 and TRBJ2-1; a weak D match, TRBD1 (5 bases). Trimming took 6 bases from V and 9 from J, leaving 18 bases between them. This CDR3 has 14 amino acids. CDR1 WNHNN and CDR2 SYGVQD come from the germline V gene (reference sequence).

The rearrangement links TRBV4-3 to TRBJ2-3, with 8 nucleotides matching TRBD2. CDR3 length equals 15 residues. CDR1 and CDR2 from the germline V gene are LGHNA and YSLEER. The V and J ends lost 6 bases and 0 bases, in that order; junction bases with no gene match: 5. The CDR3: CASSGGRLSTDTQYF. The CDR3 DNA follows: TGCGCCAGCAGTGGCGGGAGGCTTAGCACAGATACGCAGTATTTT.

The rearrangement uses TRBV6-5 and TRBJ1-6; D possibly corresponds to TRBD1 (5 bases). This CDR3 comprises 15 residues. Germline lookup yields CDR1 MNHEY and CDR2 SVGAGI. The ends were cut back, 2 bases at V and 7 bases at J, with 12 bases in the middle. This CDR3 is CASSYGGTLNSPLHF. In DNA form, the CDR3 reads TGTGCCAGCAGTTACGGGGGGACCCTAAATTCACCCCTCCACTTT.

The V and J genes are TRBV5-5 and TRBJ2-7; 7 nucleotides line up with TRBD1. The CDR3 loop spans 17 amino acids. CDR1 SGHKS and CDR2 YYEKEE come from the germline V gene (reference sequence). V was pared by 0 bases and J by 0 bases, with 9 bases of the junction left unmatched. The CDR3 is CASSLAGTAFYSYEQYF. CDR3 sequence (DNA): TGTGCCAGCAGCTTGGCCGGGACAGCCTTTTACTCCTACGAGCAGTACTTC.

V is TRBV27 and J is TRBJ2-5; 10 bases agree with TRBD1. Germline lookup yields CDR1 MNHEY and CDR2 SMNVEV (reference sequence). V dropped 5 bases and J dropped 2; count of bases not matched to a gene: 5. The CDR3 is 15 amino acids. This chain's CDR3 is CASSPRTGGQETQYF. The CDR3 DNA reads TGTGCCAGCAGTCCCCGGACAGGGGGACAAGAGACCCAGTACTTC.

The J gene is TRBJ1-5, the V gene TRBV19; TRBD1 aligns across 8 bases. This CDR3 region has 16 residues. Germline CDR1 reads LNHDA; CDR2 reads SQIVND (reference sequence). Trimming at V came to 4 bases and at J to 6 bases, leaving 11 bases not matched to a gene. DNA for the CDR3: TGTGCCAGTAGTAATCAGAGACAGGGGCGAACTCAGCCCCAGCATTTT. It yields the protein CASSNQRQGRTQPQHF. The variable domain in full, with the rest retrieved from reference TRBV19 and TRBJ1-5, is DGGITQSPKYLFRKEGQNVTLSCEQNLNHDAMYWYRQDPGQGLRLIYYSQIVNDFQKGDIAEGYSVSREKKESFPLTVTSAQKNPTAFYLCASSNQRQGRTQPQHFGDGTRLSIL.

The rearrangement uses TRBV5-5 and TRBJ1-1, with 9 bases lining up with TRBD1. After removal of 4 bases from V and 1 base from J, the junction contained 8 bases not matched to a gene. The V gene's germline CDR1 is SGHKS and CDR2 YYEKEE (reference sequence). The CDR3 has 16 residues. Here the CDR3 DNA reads TGTGCCAGCAGCGAGAGGGGACAGGGCCCGAACACTGAAGCTTTCTTT. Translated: CASSERGQGPNTEAFF.

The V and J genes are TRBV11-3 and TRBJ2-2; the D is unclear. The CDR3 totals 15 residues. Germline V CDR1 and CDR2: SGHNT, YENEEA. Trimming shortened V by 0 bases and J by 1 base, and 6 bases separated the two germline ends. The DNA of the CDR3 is TGTGCCAGCAGCTTAGATGCGTGGAACACCGGGGAGCTGTTTTTT. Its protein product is CASSLDAWNTGELFF.

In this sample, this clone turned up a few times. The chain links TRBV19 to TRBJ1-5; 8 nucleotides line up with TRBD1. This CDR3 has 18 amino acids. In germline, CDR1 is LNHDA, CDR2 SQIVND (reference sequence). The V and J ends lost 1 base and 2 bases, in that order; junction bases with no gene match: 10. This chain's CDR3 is CASSIVRTGRFGNQPQHF. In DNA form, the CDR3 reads TGTGCCAGTAGTATAGTCCGGACAGGGAGGTTTGGCAATCAGCCCCAGCATTTT.

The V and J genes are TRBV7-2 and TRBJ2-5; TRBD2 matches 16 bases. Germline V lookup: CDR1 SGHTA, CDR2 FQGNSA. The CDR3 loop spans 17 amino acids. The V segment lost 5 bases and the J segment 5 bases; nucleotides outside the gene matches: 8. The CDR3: CASSRRGTSGRGETQYF. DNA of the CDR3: TGTGCCAGCAGCCGCCGCGGGACTAGCGGGAGGGGGGAGACCCAGTACTTC. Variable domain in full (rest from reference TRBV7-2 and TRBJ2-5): GAGVSQSPSNKVTEKGKDVELRCDPISGHTALYWYRQSLGQGLEFLIYFQGNSAPDKSGLPSDRFSAERTGGSVSTLTIQRTQQEDSAVYLCASSRRGTSGRGETQYFGPGTRLLVL.

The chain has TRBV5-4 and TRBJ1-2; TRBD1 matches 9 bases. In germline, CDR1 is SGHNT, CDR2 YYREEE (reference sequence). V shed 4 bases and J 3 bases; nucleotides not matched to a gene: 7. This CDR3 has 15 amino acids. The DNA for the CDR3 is TGTGCCAGCAGCGGTCTAAGGACAGGGGACTATGGCTACACCTTC. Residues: CASSGLRTGDYGYTF.

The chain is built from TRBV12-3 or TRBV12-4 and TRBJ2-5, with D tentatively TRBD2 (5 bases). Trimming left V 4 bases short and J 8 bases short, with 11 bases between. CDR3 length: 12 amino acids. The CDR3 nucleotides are TGTGCCAGCAGTTCTTCTCGGGAAACCCAGTACTTC. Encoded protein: CASSSSRETQYF.

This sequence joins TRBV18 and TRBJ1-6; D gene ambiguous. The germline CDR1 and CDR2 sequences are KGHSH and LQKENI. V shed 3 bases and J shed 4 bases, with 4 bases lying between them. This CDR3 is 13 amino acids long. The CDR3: CASSPPYNSPLHF. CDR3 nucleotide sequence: TGTGCCAGCTCACCCCCTTATAATTCACCCCTCCACTTT.